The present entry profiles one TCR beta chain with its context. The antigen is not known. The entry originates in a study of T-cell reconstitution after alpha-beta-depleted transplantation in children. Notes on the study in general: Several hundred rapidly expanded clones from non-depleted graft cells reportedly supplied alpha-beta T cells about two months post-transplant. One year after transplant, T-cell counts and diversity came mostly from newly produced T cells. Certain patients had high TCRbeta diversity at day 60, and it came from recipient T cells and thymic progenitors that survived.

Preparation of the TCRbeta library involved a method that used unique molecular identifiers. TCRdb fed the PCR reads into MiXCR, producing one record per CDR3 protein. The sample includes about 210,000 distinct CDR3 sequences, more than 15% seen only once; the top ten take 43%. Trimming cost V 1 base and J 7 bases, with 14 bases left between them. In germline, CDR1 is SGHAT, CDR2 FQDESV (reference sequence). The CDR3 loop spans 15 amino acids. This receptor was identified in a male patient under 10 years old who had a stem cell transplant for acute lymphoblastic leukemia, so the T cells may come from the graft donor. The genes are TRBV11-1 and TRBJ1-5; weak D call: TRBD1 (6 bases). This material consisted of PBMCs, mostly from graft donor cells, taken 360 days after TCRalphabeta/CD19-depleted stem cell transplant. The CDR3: CASSLEGGAGQPQHF. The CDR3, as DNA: TGTGCCAGCAGCTTAGAGGGGGGCGCGGGCCAGCCCCAGCATTTT.